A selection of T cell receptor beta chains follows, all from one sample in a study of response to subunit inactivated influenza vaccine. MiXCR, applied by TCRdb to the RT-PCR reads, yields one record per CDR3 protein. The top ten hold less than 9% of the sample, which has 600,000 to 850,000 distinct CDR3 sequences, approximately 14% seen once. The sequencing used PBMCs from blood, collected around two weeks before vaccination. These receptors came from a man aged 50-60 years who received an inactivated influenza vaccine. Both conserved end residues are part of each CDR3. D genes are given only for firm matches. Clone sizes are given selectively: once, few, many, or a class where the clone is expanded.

cdr3_aa: CASSYRQGVTGELFF; cdr3_nt: TGTGCCAGCAGTTACCGACAGGGGGTGACCGGGGAGCTGTTTTTT; clone_size: .; d_call: TRBD1; j_call: TRBJ2-2; v_call: TRBV6-2/TRBV6-3
cdr3_aa: CASSLRRDTGELFF; cdr3_nt: TGTGCCAGCAGCTTAAGAAGGGACACCGGGGAGCTGTTTTTT; clone_size: .; d_call: .; j_call: TRBJ2-2; v_call: TRBV7-2
cdr3_aa: CASSLAGTKAYNEQFF; cdr3_nt: TGTGCCAGCAGCTTAGCGGGGACAAAAGCCTACAATGAGCAGTTCTTC; clone_size: .; d_call: .; j_call: TRBJ2-1; v_call: TRBV7-2
cdr3_aa: CASSLATSGETQYF; cdr3_nt: TGTGCCAGCAGCTTAGCGACTAGCGGAGAGACCCAGTACTTC; clone_size: .; d_call: TRBD2; j_call: TRBJ2-5; v_call: TRBV7-6
cdr3_aa: CATSLATGGEAFF; cdr3_nt: TGTGCCACCAGCTTGGCTACGGGAGGGGAAGCTTTCTTT; clone_size: few; d_call: .; j_call: TRBJ1-1; v_call: TRBV9
cdr3_aa: CASSTSRGRSDTIYF; cdr3_nt: TGTGCCAGCAGCACCAGTCGGGGGCGAAGCGACACCATATATTTT; clone_size: few; d_call: .; j_call: TRBJ1-3; v_call: TRBV7-8
cdr3_aa: CASSTLGYTGELFF; cdr3_nt: TGTGCCAGTAGTACGCTAGGTTACACCGGGGAGCTGTTTTTT; clone_size: .; d_call: .; j_call: TRBJ2-2; v_call: TRBV19
cdr3_aa: CASSRTWGTEAFF; cdr3_nt: TGTGCCAGCAGTCGGACTTGGGGCACTGAAGCTTTCTTT; clone_size: .; d_call: .; j_call: TRBJ1-1; v_call: TRBV12-3/TRBV12-4
cdr3_aa: CAWSDDVAFSEQFF; cdr3_nt: TGTGCCTGGAGTGACGACGTTGCTTTTTCCGAGCAGTTCTTC; clone_size: .; d_call: .; j_call: TRBJ2-1; v_call: TRBV30
cdr3_aa: CATSDPLAGASYNEQFF; cdr3_nt: TGTGCCACCAGTGATCCGCTTGCGGGGGCTTCCTACAATGAGCAGTTCTTC; clone_size: .; d_call: .; j_call: TRBJ2-1; v_call: TRBV24-1
cdr3_aa: CATSPNWGDRYEQYF; cdr3_nt: TGTGCCACCAGCCCAAACTGGGGGGATAGGTACGAGCAGTACTTC; clone_size: few; d_call: .; j_call: TRBJ2-7; v_call: TRBV15
cdr3_aa: CASGVTGATDTQYF; cdr3_nt: TGTGCCAGCGGGGTGACAGGGGCAACAGATACGCAGTATTTT; clone_size: few; d_call: TRBD1; j_call: TRBJ2-3; v_call: TRBV5-6
cdr3_aa: CASSLDTEQYF; cdr3_nt: TGTGCCAGCAGCTTAGACACCGAGCAGTACTTC; clone_size: .; d_call: .; j_call: TRBJ2-7; v_call: TRBV7-2
cdr3_aa: CASSLSGTGAFNEQYF; cdr3_nt: TGTGCCAGCAGTTTATCCGGGACAGGGGCTTTCAACGAGCAGTACTTC; clone_size: few; d_call: TRBD1; j_call: TRBJ2-7; v_call: TRBV27
cdr3_aa: CASSPSGSGPDTQYF; cdr3_nt: TGCGCCAGCAGCCCCTCGGGCAGCGGACCAGATACGCAGTATTTT; clone_size: once; d_call: .; j_call: TRBJ2-3; v_call: TRBV4-3
cdr3_aa: CASSHEAGNTIYF; cdr3_nt: TGTGCCAGCAGTCACGAAGCTGGAAACACCATATATTTT; clone_size: few; d_call: .; j_call: TRBJ1-3; v_call: TRBV12-3/TRBV12-4
cdr3_aa: CASSFSRGGSNQPQHF; cdr3_nt: TGTGCCAGCAGCTTCTCCAGGGGGGGTAGCAATCAGCCCCAGCATTTT; clone_size: .; d_call: TRBD1; j_call: TRBJ1-5; v_call: TRBV7-8
cdr3_aa: CASSFPPAGTEGTSGRPDTGELFF; cdr3_nt: TGTGCCAGCAGTTTCCCCCCCGCGGGGACAGAGGGGACTAGCGGGAGACCGGACACCGGGGAGCTGTTTTTT; clone_size: few; d_call: TRBD2; j_call: TRBJ2-2; v_call: TRBV27
cdr3_aa: CSAYDKPYEQYF; cdr3_nt: TGCAGTGCATACGACAAACCCTACGAGCAGTACTTC; clone_size: .; d_call: .; j_call: TRBJ2-7; v_call: TRBV20-1
cdr3_aa: CASSPTRSGLNNEQFF; cdr3_nt: TGTGCCAGCAGCCCTACACGGAGCGGGCTTAACAATGAGCAGTTCTTC; clone_size: few; d_call: .; j_call: TRBJ2-1; v_call: TRBV5-4
cdr3_aa: CASSSRRGGRTGELFF; cdr3_nt: TGTGCCAGCAGCTCGAGGCGCGGGGGGAGGACCGGGGAGCTGTTTTTT; clone_size: .; d_call: TRBD2; j_call: TRBJ2-2; v_call: TRBV7-2
cdr3_aa: CASSPTGPLIYEQYF; cdr3_nt: TGTGCCAGCTCACCGACAGGTCCTCTAATCTACGAGCAGTACTTC; clone_size: .; d_call: .; j_call: TRBJ2-7; v_call: TRBV18
cdr3_aa: CSARVQGTDTQYF; cdr3_nt: TGCAGTGCTAGAGTTCAAGGGACAGATACGCAGTATTTT; clone_size: few; d_call: .; j_call: TRBJ2-3; v_call: TRBV20-1
cdr3_aa: CASSLFLYNEQFF; cdr3_nt: TGTGCCAGCAGTTTATTCCTCTACAATGAGCAGTTCTTC; clone_size: .; d_call: .; j_call: TRBJ2-1; v_call: TRBV27
cdr3_aa: CASSPDIGSYNEQFF; cdr3_nt: TGTGCCAGCAGTCCGGACATTGGCTCCTACAATGAGCAGTTCTTC; clone_size: few; d_call: .; j_call: TRBJ2-1; v_call: TRBV6-1
cdr3_aa: CASSVGGGRGYNEQFF; cdr3_nt: TGTGCCAGCAGCGTAGGGGGCGGCAGGGGATACAATGAGCAGTTCTTC; clone_size: .; d_call: .; j_call: TRBJ2-1; v_call: TRBV9
cdr3_aa: CASSLGTSTETQYF; cdr3_nt: TGTGCCAGCAGTTTGGGGACTAGCACTGAGACCCAGTACTTC; clone_size: few; d_call: TRBD2; j_call: TRBJ2-5; v_call: TRBV12-3/TRBV12-4
cdr3_aa: CATSDSWQGAFNEQFF; cdr3_nt: TGTGCCACCAGTGATTCATGGCAGGGGGCATTCAATGAGCAGTTCTTC; clone_size: many; d_call: TRBD1; j_call: TRBJ2-1; v_call: TRBV24-1
cdr3_aa: CASSIGLFYEQYF; cdr3_nt: TGTGCCAGTAGTATTGGGCTTTTTTACGAGCAGTACTTC; clone_size: .; d_call: .; j_call: TRBJ2-7; v_call: TRBV19
cdr3_aa: CTSSPRALNEKLFF; cdr3_nt: TGTACCAGCTCACCAAGGGCCCTTAATGAAAAACTGTTTTTT; clone_size: .; d_call: .; j_call: TRBJ1-4; v_call: TRBV18
cdr3_aa: CASSLGGVPMDTQYF; cdr3_nt: TGCGCCAGCAGCTTGGGGGGAGTTCCTATGGATACGCAGTATTTT; clone_size: .; d_call: .; j_call: TRBJ2-3; v_call: TRBV5-1
cdr3_aa: CASRSTGHSPLHF; cdr3_nt: TGTGCCAGCAGGTCGACAGGCCACTCACCCCTCCACTTT; clone_size: .; d_call: .; j_call: TRBJ1-6; v_call: TRBV12-3/TRBV12-4
cdr3_aa: CASSRGTGFQPQHF; cdr3_nt: TGTGCCAGCAGCCGGGGGACAGGGTTCCAGCCCCAGCATTTT; clone_size: few; d_call: TRBD1; j_call: TRBJ1-5; v_call: TRBV7-9
cdr3_aa: CAWSGITAFETEAFF; cdr3_nt: TGTGCCTGGAGTGGGATAACCGCCTTCGAGACTGAAGCTTTCTTT; clone_size: .; d_call: .; j_call: TRBJ1-1; v_call: TRBV30
cdr3_aa: CASSPRVALNEQFF; cdr3_nt: TGTGCCAGCAGCCCACGAGTAGCGTTAAATGAGCAGTTCTTC; clone_size: few; d_call: .; j_call: TRBJ2-1; v_call: TRBV7-2
cdr3_aa: CAWSVGTAYLSQYF; cdr3_nt: TGTGCCTGGAGTGTAGGGACAGCGTATTTGTCGCAGTATTTT; clone_size: .; d_call: TRBD1; j_call: TRBJ2-3; v_call: TRBV30
cdr3_aa: CSVEGQSYSMAQYF; cdr3_nt: TGCAGCGTTGAGGGACAGAGTTATTCTATGGCTCAGTACTTC; clone_size: .; d_call: TRBD1; j_call: TRBJ2-5; v_call: TRBV29-1
cdr3_aa: CSARPAGDPYEQYF; cdr3_nt: TGCAGCGCCAGGCCAGCGGGAGACCCCTACGAGCAGTACTTC; clone_size: few; d_call: TRBD2; j_call: TRBJ2-7; v_call: TRBV29-1
cdr3_aa: CSVAPNTGELFF; cdr3_nt: TGCAGCGTTGCTCCAAACACCGGGGAGCTGTTTTTT; clone_size: few; d_call: .; j_call: TRBJ2-2; v_call: TRBV29-1
cdr3_aa: CASSQGATSGQETQYF; cdr3_nt: TGTGCCAGCAGCCAAGGAGCGACTAGCGGGCAAGAGACCCAGTACTTC; clone_size: few; d_call: TRBD2; j_call: TRBJ2-5; v_call: TRBV4-2
cdr3_aa: CASSYYPGTQPQHF; cdr3_nt: TGTGCCAGCAGTTACTATCCTGGTACGCAGCCCCAGCATTTT; clone_size: .; d_call: .; j_call: TRBJ1-5; v_call: TRBV6-5
cdr3_aa: CASSSPGGGQPQHF; cdr3_nt: TGTGCCAGCAGTTCTCCGGGTGGAGGCCAGCCCCAGCATTTT; clone_size: few; d_call: .; j_call: TRBJ1-5; v_call: TRBV6-5
cdr3_aa: CASSLTGLGTRSSYEQYF; cdr3_nt: TGTGCCAGCAGCTTAACCGGACTAGGGACCCGCAGCTCCTACGAGCAGTACTTC; clone_size: few; d_call: TRBD2; j_call: TRBJ2-7; v_call: TRBV11-2